The clone carrying this TCR beta chain has a count of ten or more. V was clipped by 2 bases and J by 5 bases, with 21 bases between them. The CDR3 has 17 residues. CDR1 SGHTA and CDR2 FQGTGA come from the germline V gene. Via MiXCR, TCRdb re-called the RT-PCR reads, giving one row per CDR3 protein. Among hundreds of thousands of distinct CDR3 sequences listed, approximately 15% were seen once. The V gene is TRBV7-3, the J gene TRBJ1-1; D is perhaps TRBD1 (5 bases). The TCR originated in a female donor in good health, serving as a healthy control. What was sequenced was memory CD4+ T cells from blood. CDR3 sequence (DNA): TGTGCCAGCAGCTTAGATGGGGGACCCACAGCCTTTACTGAAGCTTTCTTT. This translates into CASSLDGGPTAFTEAFF.